This T cell receptor beta chain was captured in a study of read filtering for tumor transcriptome and immune sequencing. Findings and limits, study-wide: Approximately 77% of IR-seq clonotypes had a single read, yet these held roughly 3.7% of reads.

This CDR3 has 13 amino acids. Per the germline V gene, CDR1 is MNHEY and CDR2 is SVGEGT. V dropped 0 bases and J dropped 4 bases, with 5 bases sitting between them. Ten or more counts support this clonotype. Its antigen remains unidentified. This library used about 400 ng RNA and molecular barcoded adaptors spanning alpha/delta and beta/gamma chains. TCRdb itself ran the reads through MiXCR, one entry per CDR3 protein. The table lists 85,000 or so distinct CDR3 sequences, around an eighth of them singletons. Sampling of bone marrow took place during active disease in every patient. The chain joins TRBV6-2 or TRBV6-3 to TRBJ2-3; no clear D. Input material: a population of CD138-negative cells sorted from bone marrow. This receptor was taken from a donor over 35 with multiple myeloma. The CDR3 DNA reads as TGTGCCAGCAGTTACTCTAGGTCAGATACGCAGTATTTT. Amino acid sequence: CASSYSRSDTQYF.